A single sample gave rise to the 17 T cell receptor beta chains below, sequenced in a study of blood T cell repertoires in COVID-19. Some clones are missing from TCRdb's copy, which holds only in-frame ones; the method was immunoSEQ multiplex PCR. The table shows 78,000 or so clones, with 75% to 85% occurring only once. The sequenced material came from peripheral blood. The receptors originated from an older woman with acute or convalescent COVID-19.

V gene TRBV28 combines with J gene TRBJ1-2, with TRBD1 as a possible D gene (5 bases). Germline V gene data show CDR1 as MDHEN and CDR2 as SYDVKM. The CDR3 length is 15 residues. V lost 5 bases, J lost 2 bases, and 15 bases lay in between. The CDR3 protein is CASSAWIKGNYGYTF. Written as DNA, the CDR3 is TGTGCCAGCAGTGCCTGGATAAAGGGGAACTATGGCTACACCTTC.

The chain has TRBV2 and TRBJ1-1; a possible D gene is TRBD1 (6 bases). The germline V and J ends were trimmed by 5 bases and 2 bases, with 15 bases remaining between them. Germline assignment: CDR1 SNHLY and CDR2 FYNNEI. CDR3 length: 15 amino acids. CDR3 amino acids: CASSPTQGDNTEAFF. DNA of the CDR3: TGTGCCAGCAGTCCGACACAGGGAGATAACACTGAAGCTTTCTTT.

As DNA, the CDR3 is TGTGCCAGCAGTGCGGCCGGCTGGAGGGATAACACCGGGGAGCTGTTTTTT. This encodes CASSAAGWRDNTGELFF. The V gene is TRBV25-1, the J gene TRBJ2-2, with D perhaps matching TRBD2 (6 bases). This CDR3 has 17 amino acids. Trimming pared 4 bases from V and 2 bases from J, leaving 17 bases between. Germline V CDR1 and CDR2: MGHDK, SYGVNS.

The chain uses TRBV4-1 and TRBJ2-3; 10 positions agree with TRBD2. This CDR3 spans 15 amino acids. Germline loops: CDR1 MGHRA, CDR2 YSYEKL. J gave up 6 bases and V 4 bases, and 7 bases lay outside the gene matches. The CDR3 coding sequence is TGCGCCAGCAGCCTAACAAGCGGGGGGGAGGATACGCAGTATTTT. Translating gives CASSLTSGGEDTQYF.

This chain joins TRBV7-9 and TRBJ1-2, with TRBD1 identical over 8 bases. Germline V gene sequence: CDR1 SEHNR, CDR2 FQNEAQ (reference sequence). The CDR3 consists of 15 residues. The V gene end was trimmed by 5 bases and the J gene end by 2 bases; junction bases not matched to a gene: 7. In nucleotides, the CDR3 is TGTGCCAGCAGCCCGCCCGGACAGGGAAACTATGGCTACACCTTC. Encoded protein: CASSPPGQGNYGYTF.

The V call is TRBV6-1, the J call TRBJ1-6, with no clear D. This CDR3 is built from 14 residues. Trimming removed 3 bases at V and 6 bases at J, with 9 bases between. The germline V gene encodes CDR1 MNHNS and CDR2 SASEGT. The DNA of the CDR3 is TGTGCCAGCAGTGATTCAGCGAGTAATTCACCCCTCCACTTT. Translation gives CASSDSASNSPLHF.

This chain uses TRBV6-1 with TRBJ1-2; 7 bases agree with TRBD1. J was trimmed by 7 bases and V by 2 bases; bases with no gene match: 7. The CDR3 is 14 amino acids. Per germline, CDR1 MNHNS and CDR2 SASEGT. The CDR3 reads CASSERTGVIGYTF. The CDR3, as DNA: TGTGCCAGCAGTGAACGTACAGGGGTAATTGGCTACACCTTC.

This sequence joins TRBV5-1 and TRBJ2-1, with D tentatively TRBD1 (6 bases). The CDR3 length is 12 residues. Germline values: CDR1 SGHRS, CDR2 YFSETQ. V was trimmed by 5 bases and J by 5 bases, leaving 8 bases between them. The CDR3 spells CASSRDNNEQFF. CDR3 nucleotides: TGCGCCAGCAGTCGGGACAACAATGAGCAGTTCTTC.

This chain links TRBV5-1 with TRBJ1-1; TRBD1 matches at 7 bases. The germline gives CDR1 SGHRS, CDR2 YFSETQ. This CDR3 has 15 amino acids. The V segment lost 6 bases and the J segment 1 base; nucleotides outside the gene matches: 9. CDR3 loop: CASTPEGAGNTEAFF. In DNA, the CDR3 is TGCGCCAGCACCCCGGAGGGGGCAGGGAACACTGAAGCTTTCTTT.

The chain joins TRBV5-1 to TRBJ2-7; D might be TRBD1 (6 bases). The CDR3 has 14 amino acids. Germline V gene data show CDR1 as SGHRS and CDR2 as YFSETQ. V gave up 4 bases and J gave up 4 bases, with 15 bases separating them. The DNA for the CDR3 is TGCGCCAGCAGCACACAGGGTCCTGCTTACGAGCAGTACTTC. Its protein is CASSTQGPAYEQYF.

The chain combines TRBV2 with TRBJ2-5; TRBD2 matches at 7 bases. Looked up from germline, CDR1 is SNHLY and CDR2 is FYNNEI. The CDR3 totals 13 residues. The V segment lost 8 bases and the J segment 2 bases; nucleotides outside the gene matches: 5. The chain's CDR3 is CASSAGLQETQYF. For the CDR3, the DNA is TGTGCCAGCTCAGCGGGGTTGCAAGAGACCCAGTACTTC.

This sequence joins TRBV29-1 and TRBJ2-7, with 9 positions matching TRBD1. The CDR3 covers 12 residues. Germline trimming cut 6 bases from V and 6 bases from J; bases unmatched to any gene: 6. CDR1 and CDR2 from the germline V gene are SQVTM and ANQGSEA. CDR3: CSVTGGSGEQYF. The CDR3 DNA is TGCAGCGTGACAGGGGGTTCTGGCGAGCAGTACTTC.

This clone was picked up a small number of times. J is TRBJ2-7 and V is TRBV6-1; TRBD1 matches at 7 bases. V dropped 0 bases and J dropped 2; count of bases not matched to a gene: 19. From germline, CDR1 is MNHNS and CDR2 SASEGT. This CDR3 region has 20 residues. The CDR3 DNA is TGTGCCAGCAGTGAAGCTCGGTCCCTCGGGGTACAGGGGAACCCCTACGAGCAGTACTTC. This translates into CASSEARSLGVQGNPYEQYF.

The V call is TRBV12-3 or TRBV12-4, the J call TRBJ1-3; 8 bases fit TRBD1. J gave up 4 bases and V 8 bases, and 4 bases lay outside the gene matches. The CDR3 totals 13 residues. This CDR3 reads CASDRQGGNTIYF. The DNA for the CDR3 is TGTGCCAGCGATAGACAGGGGGGAAACACCATATATTTT.

Concerning this clone itself: The CDR3 does not end in the conserved phenylalanine or tryptophan, so this is likely a read error. The DNA is left out, because the CDR3 cannot be placed on it with certainty; the CDR3 is given as TCRdb lists it. This chain joins TRBV6-1 and TRBJ1-1; the table names TRBD1, a call not compared with the DNA. Germline CDR1 is MNHNS and CDR2 is SASEGT. 13 amino acids form the CDR3, both terminal residues included. CDR3 loop: CASSERSKDRELD.

The chain is built from TRBV11-2 and TRBJ2-2, with no clear D. CDR1 is SGHAT and CDR2 is FQNNGV in the germline V gene. The V and J ends lost 1 base and 4 bases respectively, with 13 bases between them. This CDR3 has 16 amino acids. Here the CDR3 reads CASSLVVYSVTGELFF. CDR3 nucleotide sequence: TGTGCCAGCAGCTTAGTAGTTTATTCGGTCACCGGGGAGCTGTTTTTT. The full variable domain, in which reference TRBV11-2 and TRBJ2-2 provide the parts outside the CDR3, is EAGVAQSPRYKIIEKRQSVAFWCNPISGHATLYWYQQILGQGPKLLIQFQNNGVVDDSQLPKDRFSAERLKGVDSTLKIQPAKLEDSAVYLCASSLVVYSVTGELFFGEGSRLTVL.

The chain joins TRBV4-1 to TRBJ1-1; 9 positions agree with TRBD1. This CDR3 region has 14 residues. CDR1 and CDR2 from the germline V gene are MGHRA and YSYEKL. V trimming: 4 bases; J trimming: 3 bases; junction bases outside the gene matches: 3. The DNA for the CDR3 is TGCGCCAGCAGCCTGGGACAGGGATACACTGAAGCTTTCTTT. Its protein product is CASSLGQGYTEAFF.